Listed here are 25 T cell receptor beta chains from one sample, sequenced in a study of blood T cells in healthy people across ages. With a J-beta primer mix and a sample-barcoded 5' primer, a second PCR ran about 7 to 12 cycles. MiXCR, applied by TCRdb to the 5' RACE reads, yields one record per CDR3 protein. The repertoire has about a million distinct CDR3 sequences, roughly half of them found once; the top ten carry roughly a fifth. The sequenced sample consisted of blood. These receptors all come from a woman in her sixties in good health.

Points on this clonotype: This clone may be a read error of a much larger clone one base away. The rearrangement joins TRBV4-1 to TRBJ2-7; D not certain. The CDR3 extends over 14 amino acids. The ends were cut back, 1 base at V and 7 bases at J, with 14 bases in the middle. Germline V gene sequence: CDR1 MGHRA, CDR2 YSYEKL. The CDR3 DNA sequence: TGCGCCAGCAGCCAAGCCCCCTATGACAATGAGCAGTACTTC. It translates to CASSQAPYDNEQYF.

J is TRBJ2-3 and V is TRBV24-1, with 10 bases identical to TRBD2. Germline CDR1 KGHDR, CDR2 SFDVKD. Unmatched junction bases numbered 11, after V lost 4 bases and J lost 5 bases. The CDR3 has 17 amino acids. This chain's CDR3 is CATSDPLAGVRRDTQYF. The CDR3 DNA follows: TGTGCCACCAGTGACCCCCTAGCGGGAGTACGGAGAGATACGCAGTATTTT.

The V gene is TRBV20-1, the J gene TRBJ2-3; 8 positions agree with TRBD2. The CDR3 is made up of 16 amino acids. CDR1 DFQATT and CDR2 SNEGSKA come from the germline V gene (reference sequence). The V and J ends lost 4 bases and 3 bases, in that order; junction bases with no gene match: 12. DNA for the CDR3: TGCAGTGCTAACCGACGGGAGGGCCTGAGGACAGATACGCAGTATTTT. Amino acid sequence: CSANRREGLRTDTQYF.

The chain links TRBV10-3 to TRBJ2-2; D is undetermined. Looked up from germline, CDR1 is ENHRY and CDR2 is SYGVKD. CDR3 size: 14 residues. Deletions cut 3 bases from V and 1 base from J, with 6 bases between. The CDR3 reads CAISEKGNTGELFF. The CDR3 DNA sequence: TGTGCCATCAGTGAAAAGGGGAACACCGGGGAGCTGTTTTTT.

This clonotype was counted once. The chain links TRBV12-3 or TRBV12-4 to TRBJ1-5, with D possibly being TRBD1 (5 bases). The V gene lost 2 bases and the J gene lost 4 bases, with 9 bases spanning the gap. The CDR3 runs to 14 residues. DNA of the CDR3: TGTGCCAGCAGTTTATATGGGGCAAATCAGCCCCAGCATTTT. This gives the protein CASSLYGANQPQHF.

The chain carries TRBV12-3 or TRBV12-4 and TRBJ2-7; D perhaps matches TRBD1 (6 bases). CDR3 size: 13 residues. V was shortened by 0 bases and J by 9 bases, with 12 bases between the two germline ends. This chain's CDR3 is CASSLAARGGQYF. The CDR3 DNA follows: TGTGCCAGCAGTTTAGCGGCCAGGGGCGGGCAGTACTTC.

CDR3 protein: CASSQGSGQNEQYF. Here the CDR3 DNA reads TGCGCCAGCAGCCAAGGGTCGGGACAAAACGAGCAGTACTTC. The chain uses TRBV4-3 and TRBJ2-7, with D perhaps matching TRBD1 (6 bases). The CDR3 has 14 residues. Trimming shortened V by 1 base and J by 5 bases, and 12 bases separated the two germline ends. Per the germline V gene, CDR1 is LGHNA and CDR2 is YSLEER.

As DNA, the CDR3 is TGTGCCAGCAGTTTAGGTCGTTGGGGTGAGCAGTTCTTC. The encoded protein is CASSLGRWGEQFF. The chain employs TRBV12-3 or TRBV12-4 and TRBJ2-1; D gene uncertain. This CDR3 is built from 13 residues. Trimming cost V 1 base and J 9 bases, with 10 bases left between them.

In this sample, this clonotype turned up once. One end of the junction varies from germline; a read error may be responsible. The genes are TRBV12-3 or TRBV12-4 and TRBJ1-1; D is unclear. The CDR3 loop spans 14 amino acids. The CDR3 region has the DNA TGTGTCAGCAGTCACACTACAGCGAACACTGAAGCTTTCTTT. As protein: CVSSHTTANTEAFF.

The genes are TRBV18 and TRBJ2-7; the match to TRBD2 covers 11 bases. V lost 2 bases, J lost 7 bases, and 10 bases stayed unmatched. The germline V gene has CDR1 KGHSH and CDR2 LQKENI. This CDR3 spans 16 amino acids. The CDR3 DNA follows: TGTGCCAGCTCACCAATAGCGGGGGGGCCGTTTGATGAGCAGTACTTC. It yields the protein CASSPIAGGPFDEQYF. Supplemented by reference TRBV18 and TRBJ2-7, the full variable domain reads NAGVMQNPRHLVRRRGQEARLRCSPMKGHSHVYWYRQLPEEGLKFMVYLQKENIIDESGMPKERFSAEFPKEGPSILRIQQVVRGDSAAYFCASSPIAGGPFDEQYFGPGTRLTVT.

This clonotype was found many times. V is TRBV12-3 or TRBV12-4 and J is TRBJ2-5; possible D gene TRBD1, 6 bases. The V end was cut by 3 bases, the J end by 7 bases, with 15 bases between. The CDR3 loop spans 14 amino acids. This chain's CDR3 is CASSLGRDIGTQYF. In DNA form, the CDR3 reads TGTGCCAGCAGTTTGGGCCGGGACATCGGGACCCAGTACTTC.

The chain uses TRBV9 and TRBJ2-5; TRBD2 might be the D (6 bases). The DNA matches TRBJ2-7 better at its end, which makes the J call doubtful. Germline values: CDR1 SGDLS, CDR2 YYNGEE. This CDR3 comprises 16 residues. DNA of the CDR3: TGTGCCAGCAGCGGGGACCCGACTAGATTAAGCTACGAGCAGTACTTC. Encoded protein: CASSGDPTRLSYEQYF.

This chain joins TRBV27 and TRBJ2-1; D remains unclear. The CDR3 loop spans 13 amino acids. Germline values: CDR1 MNHEY, CDR2 SMNVEV (reference sequence). Trimming stripped 4 bases from V and 9 bases from J, with 13 bases between. CDR3 region: CASSSSFSGEQFF. For the CDR3, the DNA is TGTGCCAGCAGTTCGTCCTTTTCCGGTGAGCAGTTCTTC.

The V and J genes are TRBV5-1 and TRBJ1-5; unclear D gene. Germline CDR1 is SGHRS and CDR2 is YFSETQ. The CDR3 loop spans 13 amino acids. V dropped 0 bases and J dropped 5 bases, with 6 bases sitting between them. CDR3 coding DNA: TGCGCCAGCAGCTTGGGGGATGATCAGCCCCAGCATTTT. Translation: CASSLGDDQPQHF.

V usage is TRBV28 and J usage is TRBJ2-3, with unresolved D. The CDR3 has 16 residues. Germline values: CDR1 MDHEN, CDR2 SYDVKM. Trimming left V 2 bases short and J 0 bases short, with 12 bases between. The CDR3 DNA reads TGTGCCAGCAGTTTAAATTCTCGCGGAAGCACAGATACGCAGTATTTT. Translating gives CASSLNSRGSTDTQYF. Full variable domain (rest looked up from reference TRBV28 and TRBJ2-3): DVKVTQSSRYLVKRTGEKVFLECVQDMDHENMFWYRQDPGLGLRLIYFSYDVKMKEKGDIPEGYSVSREKKERFSLILESASTNQTSMYLCASSLNSRGSTDTQYFGPGTRLTVL.

For the CDR3, the DNA is TGCAGTGCTTGGGGAATGGGAGCCAATCAGCCCCAGCATTTT. Translating it yields CSAWGMGANQPQHF. The chain combines TRBV20-1 with TRBJ1-5; unclear D gene. Germline-derived CDR1 and CDR2 are DFQATT and SNEGSKA (reference sequence). V lost 5 bases to trimming and J lost 3 bases, with 14 bases between them. The CDR3 contains 14 residues.

Of note for this clonotype: A read error may account for a junction end that differs from germline. This rearrangement joins TRBV18 to TRBJ1-1, with 12 nucleotides matching TRBD1. The CDR3 runs 20 residues. The germline V gene encodes CDR1 KGHSH and CDR2 LQKENI. The CDR3 bases are TGTGCCAGCTCACCAGCGAGAACCGGGACAGGGGGCAAGCCGAACACGGAAGCTTTCTTT. As protein: CASSPARTGTGGKPNTEAFF.

This chain joins TRBV28 and TRBJ2-5; TRBD1 is a possible D gene (6 bases). V was clipped by 6 bases and J by 2 bases, with 16 bases between them. The CDR3 is 15 residues long. The germline V gene encodes CDR1 MDHEN and CDR2 SYDVKM. The CDR3: CASRVTGQGQETQYF. CDR3 DNA: TGTGCCAGCAGGGTCACGGGACAAGGGCAAGAGACCCAGTACTTC.

About this clonotype itself: At one end the junction does not follow the germline gene, possibly because of a read error. CDR3 sequence: CACSSKGASGTLSYEQYF. CDR3 in DNA: TGTGCCTGCAGCTCAAAGGGGGCTAGCGGGACGCTTTCCTACGAGCAGTACTTC. The chain couples TRBV7-2 to TRBJ2-7, with 9 bases fitting TRBD2. The CDR3 loop spans 18 amino acids. CDR1 is SGHTA, CDR2 FQGNSA, per germline.

This clonotype was observed a handful of times. The chain uses TRBV20-1 and TRBJ2-7; TRBD1 agrees at 9 bases. V gave up 5 bases and J gave up 0 bases; unmatched junction bases: 2. CDR1 and CDR2 from the germline V gene are DFQATT and SNEGSKA (reference sequence). This CDR3 comprises 13 residues. The CDR3 here is CSAGQGSSYEQYF. The CDR3, as DNA: TGCAGTGCTGGACAGGGGAGCTCCTACGAGCAGTACTTC.

The chain uses TRBV5-6 and TRBJ2-4, with no clear D. Looked up from germline, CDR1 is SGHDT and CDR2 is YYEEEE. Trimming removed 0 bases from V and 0 bases from J, with 10 bases in between. The CDR3 length is 16 residues. CDR3 sequence (DNA): TGTGCCAGCAGCTTGGCCGGACCACTAGCCAAAAACATTCAGTACTTC. It encodes CASSLAGPLAKNIQYF.

The rearrangement links TRBV15 to TRBJ2-7, with a tentative D call TRBD1 (5 bases). V lost 0 bases and J lost 2, with 8 bases in between. The CDR3 consists of 14 residues. Germline V CDR1 and CDR2: LNHNV, YYDKDF (reference sequence). CDR3 nucleotides: TGTGCCACCAGCAGAGAGACAGTGCCCTACGAGCAGTACTTC. Protein sequence: CATSRETVPYEQYF.

The chain carries TRBV20-1 and TRBJ2-5; D is perhaps TRBD2 (5 bases). The J call could be wrong; TRBJ2-7 is a better fit for the DNA end. The germline gives CDR1 DFQATT, CDR2 SNEGSKA (reference sequence). This CDR3 is built from 14 residues. CDR3 in DNA: TGCAGTGCTAGACCCAAGGACTGGAATTACGAGCAGTACTTC. Protein sequence: CSARPKDWNYEQYF.

V and J are TRBV7-9 and TRBJ1-2; a weak D match, TRBD1 (6 bases). Germline V CDR1 and CDR2: SEHNR, FQNEAQ (reference sequence). Trimming cost V 2 bases and J 4 bases, with 14 bases left between them. The length of the CDR3 is 15 residues. CDR3 coding DNA: TGTGCCAGCAGCTTAACACAGGGAAGTGGCTATGGCTACACCTTC. Translating it yields CASSLTQGSGYGYTF.

This clonotype was seen repeatedly, ten times or more. The chain has TRBV7-9 and TRBJ1-2; 7 bases match TRBD1. CDR3 size: 15 residues. In germline, CDR1 is SEHNR, CDR2 FQNEAQ (reference sequence). The ends lost 5 bases at V and 1 base at J; junction bases unmatched: 7. The CDR3 DNA reads TGTGCCAGCAGCCGACAGGGTGGGATTAACTATGGCTACACCTTC. Its translation is CASSRQGGINYGYTF. Together with reference TRBV7-9 and TRBJ1-2, the CDR3 gives the full variable domain: DTGVSQNPRHKITKRGQNVTFRCDPISEHNRLYWYRQTLGQGPEFLTYFQNEAQLEKSRLLSDRFSAERPKGSFSTLEIQRTEQGDSAMYLCASSRQGGINYGYTFGSGTRLTVV.